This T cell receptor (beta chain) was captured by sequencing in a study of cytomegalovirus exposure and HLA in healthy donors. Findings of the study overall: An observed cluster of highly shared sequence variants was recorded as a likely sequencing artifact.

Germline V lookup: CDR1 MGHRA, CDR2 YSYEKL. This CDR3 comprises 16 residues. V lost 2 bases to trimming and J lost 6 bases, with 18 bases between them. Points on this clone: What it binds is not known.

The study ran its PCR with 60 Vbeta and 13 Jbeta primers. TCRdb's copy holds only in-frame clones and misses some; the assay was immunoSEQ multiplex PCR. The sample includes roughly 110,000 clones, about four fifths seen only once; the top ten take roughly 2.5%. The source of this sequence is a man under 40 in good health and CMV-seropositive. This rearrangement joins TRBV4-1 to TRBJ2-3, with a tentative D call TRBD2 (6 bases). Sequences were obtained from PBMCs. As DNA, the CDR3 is TGCGCCAGCAGCCAACTTAGACTAGTTCCATCGGATACGCAGTATTTT. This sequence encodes CASSQLRLVPSDTQYF.